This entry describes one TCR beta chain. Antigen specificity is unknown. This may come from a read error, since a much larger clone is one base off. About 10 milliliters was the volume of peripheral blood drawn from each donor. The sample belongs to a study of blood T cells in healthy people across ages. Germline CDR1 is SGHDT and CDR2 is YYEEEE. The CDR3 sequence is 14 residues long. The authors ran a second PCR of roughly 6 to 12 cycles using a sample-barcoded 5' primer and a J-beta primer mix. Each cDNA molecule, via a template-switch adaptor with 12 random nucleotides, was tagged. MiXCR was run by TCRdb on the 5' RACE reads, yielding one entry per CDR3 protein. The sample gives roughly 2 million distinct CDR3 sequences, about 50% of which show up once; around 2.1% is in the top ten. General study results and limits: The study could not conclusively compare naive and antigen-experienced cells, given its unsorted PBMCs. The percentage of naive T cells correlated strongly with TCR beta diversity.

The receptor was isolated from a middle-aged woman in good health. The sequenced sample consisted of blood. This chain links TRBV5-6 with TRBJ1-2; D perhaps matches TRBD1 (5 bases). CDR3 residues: CASSPGRTNYGHTF. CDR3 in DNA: TGTGCCAGCAGCCCGGGACGGACAAACTATGGCCACACCTTC.